This T cell receptor beta chain was identified during a study of blood T cell repertoires in COVID-19 (dated by TCRdb to 2019 to 2021). Background for the entire study: Collaborator samples came from the United States, Italy and Spain and covered acute and convalescent phases of COVID-19. Sample metadata almost always included a de-identified subject ID, COVID-19 status, age in years and sex. The samples were drawn from two sources: the first 160 participants of the ongoing ImmuneRACE study, and 950 to 1,500 subjects contributed by 6 global collaborators. A freely available public database, intended as a resource for researchers studying the immune response to SARS-CoV-2, is where the repertoires were released. The prospective study material was composed of cDNA or gDNA derived from T cells, B-cell-depleted T cells, or PBMCs. The dataset comprised deeply sampled blood TCRbeta repertoires from subjects exposed to, actively infected with, or recovered from COVID-19. Where available, HLA class I and class II types were obtained from metadata supplied by the sample provider rather than from assay-based typing. Points the paper makes about the study in general: Clinical and demographic metadata were provided uncurated, with the amount varying by source and participant.

The immunoSEQ Assay, a bias-controlled multiplex PCR, was used to amplify TCRbeta CDR3 regions from genomic DNA. Concerning the study's data processing: The number of nucleated cells in each sample was estimated from the amplification of reference gene primers within the assay. Sequence reads were collapsed and filtered to measure the absolute abundance of every unique TCRbeta CDR3 rearrangement. For each sample, productive Simpson clonality was calculated as the square root of Simpson's diversity index over productive rearrangements. TCRdb took over this immuneACCESS table, retaining in-frame rearrangements with V and J assigned. Such tables are incomplete; in checked studies, under half of the missing clones stem from an unresolved V gene, and the remainder is unexplained. V and J calls and clone size are given by that table; D and trimming were obtained from the DNA. Across this sample there are 65,000 to 80,000 clones, with 82% seen only once. Of the sample, roughly 11% is held by the ten largest clones.

CDR3 length: 14 amino acids, cysteine to phenylalanine. Only the CDR3 DNA is retained, 42 bases long and in frame from the first base. Cut back by 6 bases and 2 bases, the V and J ends lie 13 bases apart. CDR1 LNHDA and CDR2 SQIVND are derived from the germline V gene (reference sequence). Each collaborating institution followed its own protocols to collect whole blood in K2EDTA tubes. For TCRbeta analysis, collaborators shipped samples in one of three forms: frozen whole blood, isolated PBMCs, or DNA extracted from either of those sample types. With respect to this clone: Its antigen remains undetermined. Per-nucleotide qualities are absent, and no much larger clonotype sits a single base away.

This receptor was taken from a middle-aged man with acute or convalescent COVID-19. Specimen: peripheral blood. The V and J genes are TRBV19 and TRBJ2-5, with TRBD1 tentatively as D gene (6 bases match). For the CDR3, the sequence is CASSLLDRQETQYF. The bases read TGTGCCAGTAGCTTACTCGACAGGCAAGAGACCCAGTACTTC.